This is a list of T cell receptor beta chains from one sample in a study of blood T cell repertoires in COVID-19. Generated by immunoSEQ multiplex PCR, the TCRdb table keeps only in-frame clones and is missing some. This table holds about 100,000 clones, roughly 80% found once. The sample taken for sequencing was peripheral blood. These receptors came from a woman in her 70s with acute or convalescent COVID-19. CDR3s include the opening cysteine and the closing phenylalanine or tryptophan. The order of the fields is V gene, J gene, clone size, D gene, CDR3 protein, CDR3 DNA. The D gene is left open where the match is weak. For some rows the clone size is stated as once, few or many, or as a class when expanded; others skip it.

>TRBV5-1|TRBJ2-3|-|TRBD1
CASSGGQGGDTQYF
TGCGCCAGCAGCGGCGGACAGGGGGGAGATACGCAGTATTTT
>TRBV3-1/TRBV3-2|TRBJ2-7|-|-
CASSRLPREQYF
TGTGCCAGCAGCCGTCTCCCCCGCGAGCAGTACTTC
>TRBV2|TRBJ2-4|-|-
CASRPTPGDIQYF
TGTGCCAGCAGGCCTACCCCCGGGGACATTCAGTACTTC
>TRBV7-6|TRBJ2-7|-|TRBD2
CASSPSGGFSYEQYF
TGTGCCAGCAGCCCTAGCGGGGGGTTCTCCTACGAGCAGTACTTC
>TRBV6-5|TRBJ2-1|-|TRBD1
CASSQGVEQFF
TGTGCCAGCAGCCAGGGGGTGGAGCAGTTCTTC
>TRBV4-3|TRBJ1-3|-|-
CASSPQDSSGNTIYF
TGCGCCAGCAGCCCTCAGGACAGCTCTGGAAACACCATATATTTT
>TRBV11-2|TRBJ2-2|-|TRBD2
CASSLRSGGAGELFF
TGTGCCAGCAGCTTACGTAGCGGGGGGGCCGGGGAGCTGTTTTTT
>TRBV11-1|TRBJ2-1|-|TRBD2
CASTSAGGPPNEQFF
TGTGCCAGTACCTCCGCGGGAGGACCCCCCAATGAGCAGTTCTTC
>TRBV5-8|TRBJ2-4|-|-
CASSLFTRREPQNIQYF
TGTGCCAGCAGCTTGTTCACCCGGAGGGAGCCCCAAAACATTCAGTACTTC
>TRBV4-1|TRBJ2-1|-|TRBD2
CASSDPRRGGSGNEQFF
TGCGCCAGCAGCGACCCACGGCGCGGGGGGTCTGGTAATGAGCAGTTCTTC
>TRBV7-6|TRBJ1-1|-|TRBD1
CASSLGRAGGITEAFF
TGTGCCAGCAGCTTAGGGAGGGCAGGGGGCATCACTGAAGCTTTCTTT
>TRBV11-2|TRBJ2-5|few|-
CASSLSYSQETQYF
TGTGCCAGCAGCTTATCTTACAGTCAAGAGACCCAGTACTTC
>TRBV30|TRBJ1-1|-|-
CACRARMNTEAFF
TGTGCCTGCAGGGCCCGCATGAACACTGAAGCTTTCTTT
>TRBV18|TRBJ2-5|-|-
CASSLLPQETQYF
TGTGCCAGCTCACTTCTACCCCAAGAGACCCAGTACTTC
>TRBV2|TRBJ2-4|-|-
CASSEAQDSKAIQYF
TGTGCCAGCAGTGAAGCGCAGGACAGTAAAGCCATTCAGTACTTC
>TRBV4-1|TRBJ2-3|-|-
CASSQLTLATDTQYF
TGCGCCAGCAGCCAATTGACTCTAGCCACAGATACGCAGTATTTT
>TRBV2|TRBJ1-1|-|-
CASRTIQGNTEAFF
TGTGCCAGCAGAACGATTCAGGGGAACACTGAAGCTTTCTTT
>TRBV2|TRBJ2-2|-|TRBD1
CASRTGTDTGELFF
TGTGCCAGCAGGACCGGGACAGACACCGGGGAGCTGTTTTTT
>TRBV19|TRBJ2-2|-|-
CASIDYNTGELFF
TGTGCCAGTATAGACTACAACACCGGGGAGCTGTTTTTT
>TRBV4-2|TRBJ2-2|-|-
CASSQEVEENTGELFF
TGTGCCAGCAGCCAAGAAGTTGAGGAAAACACCGGGGAGCTGTTTTTT
>TRBV18|TRBJ1-4|-|TRBD1
CASSPPGQGSEKLFF
TGTGCCAGCTCACCGCCGGGACAGGGAAGCGAAAAACTGTTTTTT
>TRBV24-1|TRBJ2-3|-|TRBD1
CATSRTGYTDTQYF
TGTGCCACCAGTAGGACAGGTTACACAGATACGCAGTATTTT
>TRBV12-3/TRBV12-4|TRBJ2-3|-|-
CASSGDFTDTQYF
TGTGCCAGCAGTGGGGACTTCACAGATACGCAGTATTTT
>TRBV19|TRBJ2-3|-|-
CASSVGPGDTDTQYF
TGTGCCAGTAGTGTCGGGCCGGGGGACACAGATACGCAGTATTTT
>TRBV20-1|TRBJ1-6|-|-
CSASQGMGSPLHF
TGCAGTGCTAGTCAGGGGATGGGGTCACCCCTCCACTTT
>TRBV27|TRBJ1-1|many|TRBD1
CASWTGTINTEAFF
TGTGCCAGCTGGACAGGGACGATTAACACTGAAGCTTTCTTT
>TRBV19|TRBJ1-3|-|TRBD1
CASSFTDRGPGNTIYF
TGTGCCAGTAGTTTCACGGACAGGGGGCCTGGAAACACCATATATTTT
>TRBV19|TRBJ2-5|-|TRBD2
CASGGGGAVETQYF
TGTGCCAGTGGTGGCGGGGGGGCTGTAGAGACCCAGTACTTC
>TRBV3-1/TRBV3-2|TRBJ2-1|once|-
CASSLTRNEQFF
TGTGCCAGCAGCCTGACAAGGAATGAGCAGTTCTTC
>TRBV6-5|TRBJ1-6|few|TRBD1
CASSRLDRGDSPLHF
TGTGCCAGCAGTCGACTTGACAGGGGTGATTCACCCCTCCACTTT
>TRBV19|TRBJ1-4|-|-
CATSDGVEKLFF
TGTGCCACCTCTGACGGAGTTGAAAAACTGTTTTTT
>TRBV3-1/TRBV3-2|TRBJ2-2|-|TRBD2
CASSAGLADTGELFF
TGTGCCAGCAGCGCAGGACTAGCGGATACCGGGGAGCTGTTTTTT
>TRBV21-1|TRBJ1-2|-|-
CASRDVRDRGYDCYGYTF
-
>TRBV27|TRBJ1-4|-|-
CASSNLGPNEKLFF
TGTGCCAGCAGTAATTTGGGCCCTAATGAAAAACTGTTTTTT
>TRBV2|TRBJ1-5|-|-
CASSEGPGNKHF
TGTGCCAGCAGTGAAGGGCCAGGGAATAAGCATTTT
>TRBV6-2/TRBV6-3|TRBJ2-5|once|-
CASSYSRGFEETQYF
TGTGCCAGCAGTTACTCGAGGGGGTTCGAAGAGACCCAGTACTTC
>TRBV6-4|TRBJ2-1|-|TRBD2
CASSDSGSTYNEQFF
TGTGCCAGCAGCGATAGCGGGTCTACCTACAATGAGCAGTTCTTC
>TRBV9|TRBJ1-1|-|-
CASSVDAGLNTEAFF
TGTGCCAGCAGCGTAGATGCAGGGCTGAACACTGAAGCTTTCTTT
>TRBV7-9|TRBJ1-1|-|-
CASSPSTAEAFF
TGTGCCAGCAGCCCGAGTACAGCAGAAGCTTTCTTT
>TRBV5-1|TRBJ2-2|-|-
CASSLELANTGELFF
TGCGCCAGCAGCTTGGAATTAGCGAACACCGGGGAGCTGTTTTTT
>TRBV7-9|TRBJ1-2|-|TRBD1
CASSILRDRANYGYTF
TGTGCCAGCAGCATTTTGAGGGACAGAGCTAACTATGGCTACACCTTC
>TRBV5-1|TRBJ2-5|few|TRBD1
CASSLGLGQGAEETQYF
TGCGCCAGCAGCCTGGGATTGGGACAGGGGGCTGAAGAGACCCAGTACTTC
>TRBV18|TRBJ2-5|-|TRBD2
CASSGLAGAQETQYF
TGTGCCAGCTCAGGCCTAGCGGGGGCGCAAGAGACCCAGTACTTC
>TRBV13|TRBJ1-1|-|-
CASSLGWQVNTEAFF
TGTGCCAGCAGCTTAGGGTGGCAAGTAAACACTGAAGCTTTCTTT
>TRBV3-1/TRBV3-2|TRBJ1-6|-|-
CASSQEQWNSPLHF
TGTGCCAGCAGCCAAGAACAGTGGAATTCACCCCTCCACTTT
>TRBV2|TRBJ1-2|-|TRBD1
CASIPGGGAGYTF
TGTGCCAGCATTCCAGGAGGGGGCGCTGGCTACACCTTC
>TRBV5-1|TRBJ1-1|-|-
CASSLEQGSAEAFF
TGCGCCAGCAGCTTGGAGCAGGGATCGGCTGAAGCTTTCTTT
>TRBV11-2|TRBJ1-6|-|-
CASSSTPGWVPLHF
TGTGCCAGCAGCTCTACGCCAGGGTGGGTACCCCTCCACTTT
>TRBV10-3|TRBJ1-2|medium-sized|-
CAISEPGSSGYTF
TGTGCCATCAGTGAGCCCGGGAGCAGTGGCTACACCTTC
>TRBV19|TRBJ1-2|-|TRBD1
CASGRQGGVYGYTF
TGTGCCAGTGGGAGACAGGGGGGTGTCTATGGCTACACCTTC
>TRBV6-2/TRBV6-3|TRBJ1-6|-|-
CASSYAGTNSPLHF
TGTGCCAGCAGTTACGCAGGGACAAATTCACCCCTCCACTTT
>TRBV9|TRBJ1-5|-|-
CASSRRGGNQPQHF
TGTGCCAGCAGCAGGAGGGGTGGGAATCAGCCCCAGCATTTT
>TRBV19|TRBJ1-2|-|-
CASQARVDDYGYTF
TGTGCCAGCCAGGCCAGGGTGGATGACTATGGCTACACCTTC
>TRBV7-2|TRBJ1-6|-|-
CASSLAPGGYSPLHF
TGTGCCAGCAGCTTAGCCCCGGGAGGATATTCACCCCTCCACTTT
>TRBV19|TRBJ2-5|few|TRBD2
CASSIGAGKETQYF
TGTGCCAGTAGTATAGGAGCGGGGAAAGAGACCCAGTACTTC